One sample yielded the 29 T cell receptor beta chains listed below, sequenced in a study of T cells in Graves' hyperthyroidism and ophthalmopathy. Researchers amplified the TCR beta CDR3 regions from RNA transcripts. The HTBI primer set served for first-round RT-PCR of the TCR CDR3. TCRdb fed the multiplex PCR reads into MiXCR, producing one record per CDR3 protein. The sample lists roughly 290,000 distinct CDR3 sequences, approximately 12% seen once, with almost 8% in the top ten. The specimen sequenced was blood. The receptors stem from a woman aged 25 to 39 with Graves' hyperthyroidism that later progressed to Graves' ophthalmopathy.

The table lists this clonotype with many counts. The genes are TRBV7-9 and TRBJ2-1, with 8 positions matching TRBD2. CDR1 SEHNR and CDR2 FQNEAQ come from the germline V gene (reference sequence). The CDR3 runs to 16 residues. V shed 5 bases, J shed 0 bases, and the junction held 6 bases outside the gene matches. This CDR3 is CASSKTSGYSYNEQFF. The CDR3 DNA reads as TGTGCCAGCAGCAAAACTAGCGGTTACTCCTACAATGAGCAGTTCTTC.

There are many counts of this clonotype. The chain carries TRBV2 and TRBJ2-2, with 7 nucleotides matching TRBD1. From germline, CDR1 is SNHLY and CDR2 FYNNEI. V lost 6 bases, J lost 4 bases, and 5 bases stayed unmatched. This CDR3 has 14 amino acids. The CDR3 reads CASRGAGGTGELFF. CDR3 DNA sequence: TGTGCCAGCAGGGGGGCAGGGGGCACCGGGGAGCTGTTTTTT.

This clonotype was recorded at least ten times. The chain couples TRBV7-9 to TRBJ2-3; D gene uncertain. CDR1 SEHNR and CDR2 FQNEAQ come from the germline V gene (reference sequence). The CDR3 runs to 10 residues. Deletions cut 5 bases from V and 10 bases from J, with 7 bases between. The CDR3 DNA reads TGTGCCAGCAGCCCCACTTCGCAGTATTTT. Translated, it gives CASSPTSQYF.

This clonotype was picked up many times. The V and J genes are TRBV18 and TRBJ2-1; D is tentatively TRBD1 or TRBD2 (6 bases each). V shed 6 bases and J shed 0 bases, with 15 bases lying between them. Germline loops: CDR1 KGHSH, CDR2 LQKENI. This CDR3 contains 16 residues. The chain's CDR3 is CASSKGEDPSYNEQFF. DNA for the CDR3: TGTGCCAGCTCGAAGGGGGAGGACCCCTCCTACAATGAGCAGTTCTTC.

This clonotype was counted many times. CDR3: CAWSRDGDLSGNTIYF. In DNA form, the CDR3 reads TGTGCCTGGAGTCGGGACGGTGATCTCTCTGGAAACACCATATATTTT. The V gene is TRBV30, the J gene TRBJ1-3; possible D gene TRBD1, 5 bases. Germline CDR1 reads GTSNPN; CDR2 reads SVGIG (reference sequence). The CDR3 extends over 16 amino acids. Trimming removed 2 bases from V and 0 bases from J, with 14 bases in between.

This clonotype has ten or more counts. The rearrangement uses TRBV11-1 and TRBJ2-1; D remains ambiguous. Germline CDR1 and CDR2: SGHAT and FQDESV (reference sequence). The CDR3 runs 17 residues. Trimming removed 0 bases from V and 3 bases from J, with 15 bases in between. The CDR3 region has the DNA TGTGCCAGCAGCTTAGCGGAAGTCCCATCTATCTACAATGAGCAGTTCTTC. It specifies CASSLAEVPSIYNEQFF.

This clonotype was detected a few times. The chain's CDR3 is CASSLVLNTGELFF. The DNA for the CDR3 is TGTGCCAGCAGCTTAGTACTAAACACCGGGGAGCTGTTTTTT. V usage is TRBV7-9 and J usage is TRBJ2-2; D is undetermined. The germline V and J ends were trimmed by 1 base and 2 bases, with 5 bases remaining between them. Germline CDR1 is SEHNR and CDR2 is FQNEAQ (reference sequence). The CDR3 is made up of 14 amino acids.

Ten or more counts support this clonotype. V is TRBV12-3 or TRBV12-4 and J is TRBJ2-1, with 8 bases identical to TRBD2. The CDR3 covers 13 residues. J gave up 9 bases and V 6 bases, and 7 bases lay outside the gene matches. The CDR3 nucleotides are TGTGCCAGCAGCTCAGGACTAGCTTTTGAGCAGTTCTTC. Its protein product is CASSSGLAFEQFF.

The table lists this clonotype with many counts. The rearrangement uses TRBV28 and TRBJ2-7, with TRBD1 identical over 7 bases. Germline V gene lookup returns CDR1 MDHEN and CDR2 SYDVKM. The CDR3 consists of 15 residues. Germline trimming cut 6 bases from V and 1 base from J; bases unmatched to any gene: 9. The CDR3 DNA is TGTGCCAGCAGATATGGGACAGCCACTTCCTACGAGCAGTACTTC. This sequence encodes CASRYGTATSYEQYF.

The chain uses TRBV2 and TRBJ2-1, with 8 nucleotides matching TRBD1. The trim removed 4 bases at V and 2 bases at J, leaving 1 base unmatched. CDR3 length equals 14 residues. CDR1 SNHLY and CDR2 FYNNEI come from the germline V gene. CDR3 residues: CASSGGQAYNEQFF. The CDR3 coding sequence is TGTGCCAGCAGTGGGGGACAGGCCTACAATGAGCAGTTCTTC.

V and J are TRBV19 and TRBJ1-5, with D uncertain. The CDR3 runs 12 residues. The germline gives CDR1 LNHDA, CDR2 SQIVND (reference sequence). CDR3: CGCGYSNQPQHF. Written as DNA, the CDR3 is TGTGGATGTGGTTATAGCAATCAGCCCCAGCATTTT.

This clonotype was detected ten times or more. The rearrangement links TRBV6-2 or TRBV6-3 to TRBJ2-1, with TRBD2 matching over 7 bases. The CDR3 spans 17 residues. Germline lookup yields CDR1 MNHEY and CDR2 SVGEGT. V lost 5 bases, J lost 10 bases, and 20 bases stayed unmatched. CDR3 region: CASSNRREGPYWDEQFF. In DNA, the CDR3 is TGTGCCAGCAGTAACCGGAGGGAGGGTCCTTATTGGGACGAGCAGTTCTTC.

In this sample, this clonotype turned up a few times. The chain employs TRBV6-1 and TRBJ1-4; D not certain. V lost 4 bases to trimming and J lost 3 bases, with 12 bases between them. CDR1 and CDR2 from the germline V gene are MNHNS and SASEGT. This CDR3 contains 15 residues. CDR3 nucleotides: TGTGCCAGCAGTGTGGATGGGAGGTCTAATGAAAAACTGTTTTTT. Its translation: CASSVDGRSNEKLFF.

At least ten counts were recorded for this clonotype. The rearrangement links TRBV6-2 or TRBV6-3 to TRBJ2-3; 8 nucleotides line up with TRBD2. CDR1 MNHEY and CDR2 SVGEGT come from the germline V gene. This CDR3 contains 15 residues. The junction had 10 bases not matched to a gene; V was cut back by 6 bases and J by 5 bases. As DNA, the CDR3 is TGTGCCAGCAGCCACTGGCGGGAGGATGGAGATACGCAGTATTTT. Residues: CASSHWREDGDTQYF.

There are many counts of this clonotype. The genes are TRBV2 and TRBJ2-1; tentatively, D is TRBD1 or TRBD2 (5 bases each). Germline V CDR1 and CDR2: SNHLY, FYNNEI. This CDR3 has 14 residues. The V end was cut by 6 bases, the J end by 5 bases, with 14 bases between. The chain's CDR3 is CASRARDQNNEQFF. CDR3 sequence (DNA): TGTGCCAGCAGGGCTCGGGACCAAAACAATGAGCAGTTCTTC.

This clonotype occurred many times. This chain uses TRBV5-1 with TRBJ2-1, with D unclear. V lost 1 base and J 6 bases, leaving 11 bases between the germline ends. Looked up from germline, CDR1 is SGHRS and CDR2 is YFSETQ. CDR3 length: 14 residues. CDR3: CASSLLMESNEQFF. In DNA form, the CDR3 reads TGCGCCAGCAGCTTGTTGATGGAATCCAATGAGCAGTTCTTC.

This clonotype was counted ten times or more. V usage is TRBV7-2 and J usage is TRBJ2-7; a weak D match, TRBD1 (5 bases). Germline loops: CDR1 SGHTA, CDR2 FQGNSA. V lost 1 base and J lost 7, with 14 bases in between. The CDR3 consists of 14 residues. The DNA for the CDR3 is TGTGCCAGCAGCTTAGGACAGCTGATAGAAGAGCAGTACTTC. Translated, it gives CASSLGQLIEEQYF. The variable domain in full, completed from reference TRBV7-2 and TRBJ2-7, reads GAGVSQSPSNKVTEKGKDVELRCDPISGHTALYWYRQSLGQGLEFLIYFQGNSAPDKSGLPSDRFSAERTGGSVSTLTIQRTQQEDSAVYLCASSLGQLIEEQYFGPGTRLTVT.

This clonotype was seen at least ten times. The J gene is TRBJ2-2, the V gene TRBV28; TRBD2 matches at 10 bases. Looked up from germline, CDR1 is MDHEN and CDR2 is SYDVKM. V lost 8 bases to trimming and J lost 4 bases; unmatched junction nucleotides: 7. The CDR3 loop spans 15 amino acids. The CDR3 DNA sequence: TGTGCCAGCCGAGCGGGAGGGCCGGCCACCGGGGAGCTGTTTTTT. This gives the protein CASRAGGPATGELFF.

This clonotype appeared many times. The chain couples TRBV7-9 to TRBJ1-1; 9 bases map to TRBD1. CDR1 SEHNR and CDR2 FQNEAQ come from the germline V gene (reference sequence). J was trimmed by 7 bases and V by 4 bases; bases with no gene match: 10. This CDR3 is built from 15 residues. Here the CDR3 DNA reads TGTGCCAGCAGCTGGATGGGACAGGGCAGGAGTGAAGCTTTCTTT. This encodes CASSWMGQGRSEAFF.

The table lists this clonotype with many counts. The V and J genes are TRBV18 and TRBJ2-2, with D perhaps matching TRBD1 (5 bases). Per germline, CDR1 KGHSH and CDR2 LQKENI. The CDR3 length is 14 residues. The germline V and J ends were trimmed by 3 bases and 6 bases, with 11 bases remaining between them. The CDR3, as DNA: TGTGCCAGCTCACCTCAGGGTGCGGCCGGGGAGCTGTTTTTT. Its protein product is CASSPQGAAGELFF.

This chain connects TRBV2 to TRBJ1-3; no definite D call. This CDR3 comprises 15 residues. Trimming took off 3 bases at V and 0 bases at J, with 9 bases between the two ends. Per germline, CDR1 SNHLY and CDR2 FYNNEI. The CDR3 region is CASSDGVRSGNTIYF. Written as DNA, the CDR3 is TGTGCCAGCAGTGACGGGGTCCGCTCTGGAAACACCATATATTTT.

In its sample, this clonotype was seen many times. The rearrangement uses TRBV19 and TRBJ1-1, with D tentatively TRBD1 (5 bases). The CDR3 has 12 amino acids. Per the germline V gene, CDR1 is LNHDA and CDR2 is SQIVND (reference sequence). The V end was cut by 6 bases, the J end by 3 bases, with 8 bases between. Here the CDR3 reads CASRAGYTEAFF. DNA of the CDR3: TGTGCCAGTAGGGCAGGGTACACTGAAGCTTTCTTT.

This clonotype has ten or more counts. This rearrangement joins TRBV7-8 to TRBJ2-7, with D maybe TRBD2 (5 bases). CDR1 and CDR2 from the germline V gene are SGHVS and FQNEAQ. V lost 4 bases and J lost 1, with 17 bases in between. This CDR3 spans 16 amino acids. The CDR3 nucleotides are TGTGCCAGCAGCTCCAAGCGGATAAACCCATCCTACGAGCAGTACTTC. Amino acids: CASSSKRINPSYEQYF.

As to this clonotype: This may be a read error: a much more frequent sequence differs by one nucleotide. The CDR3 nucleotides are TGCAGTGCTAGCGACAAGGGTACCACAGATACGCAGTATTTT. Residues: CSASDKGTTDTQYF. The rearrangement joins TRBV20-1 to TRBJ2-3; D gene unclear. V lost 3 bases, J lost 2 bases, and 12 bases lay in between. This CDR3 contains 14 residues. Germline CDR1 reads DFQATT; CDR2 reads SNEGSKA (reference sequence).

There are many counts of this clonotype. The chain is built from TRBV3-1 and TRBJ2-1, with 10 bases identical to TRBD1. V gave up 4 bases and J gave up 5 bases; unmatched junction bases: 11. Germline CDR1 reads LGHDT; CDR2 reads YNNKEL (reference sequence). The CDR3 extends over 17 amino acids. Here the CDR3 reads CASSRPRTGGSNNEQFF. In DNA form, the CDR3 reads TGTGCCAGCAGCCGGCCCCGGACAGGGGGTTCGAACAATGAGCAGTTCTTC.

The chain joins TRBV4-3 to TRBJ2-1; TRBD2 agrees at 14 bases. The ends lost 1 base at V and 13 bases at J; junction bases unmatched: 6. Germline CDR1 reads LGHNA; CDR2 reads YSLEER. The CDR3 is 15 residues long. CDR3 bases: TGCGCCAGCAGCCAAGGACTAGCGGGAGGGGCACCCCAGTTCTTC. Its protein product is CASSQGLAGGAPQFF.

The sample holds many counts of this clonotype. The chain's CDR3 is CATSDGPLGGDTQYF. The CDR3 region has the DNA TGTGCCACCAGTGACGGCCCCCTCGGGGGGGATACGCAGTATTTT. This sequence joins TRBV24-1 and TRBJ2-3, with 7 bases lining up with TRBD2. CDR3 length: 15 residues. Germline trimming cut 4 bases from V and 6 bases from J; bases unmatched to any gene: 9. Per the germline V gene, CDR1 is KGHDR and CDR2 is SFDVKD.

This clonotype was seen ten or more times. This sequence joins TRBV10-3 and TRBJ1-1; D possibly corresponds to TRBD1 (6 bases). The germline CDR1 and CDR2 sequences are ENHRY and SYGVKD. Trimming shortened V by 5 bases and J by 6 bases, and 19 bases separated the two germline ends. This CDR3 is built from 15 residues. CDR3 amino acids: CAISTLGGQFSEAFF. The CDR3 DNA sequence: TGTGCCATCAGTACCCTTGGAGGACAGTTCTCTGAAGCTTTCTTT.

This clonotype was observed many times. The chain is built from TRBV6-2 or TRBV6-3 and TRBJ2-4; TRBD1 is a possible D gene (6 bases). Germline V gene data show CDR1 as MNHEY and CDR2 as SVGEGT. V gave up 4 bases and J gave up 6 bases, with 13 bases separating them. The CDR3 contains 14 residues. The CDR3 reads CASSSQGGRNIQYF. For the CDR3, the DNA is TGTGCCAGCAGTTCGCAAGGGGGTAGAAACATTCAGTACTTC.